The 31 T cell receptor beta chains below come from one sample, sequenced in a study of T-cell memory formation after mild COVID-19. TCRdb ran MiXCR on the 5' RACE reads and lists one entry per CDR3 protein. The repertoire holds around 130,000 distinct CDR3 sequences, with around a sixth as singletons. Sequenced material: PBMCs or a T cell subset sorted from them (not recorded which). Receptors originate from an adult woman who had mild COVID-19 (a few samples of this study predate the infection). Cell type and time point are not known.

The rearrangement joins TRBV12-3 or TRBV12-4 to TRBJ1-2; 7 bases map to TRBD1. Losses at the gene ends were 6 bases for V and 6 bases for J; bases not matched to a gene: 16. The CDR3 sequence is 16 residues long. CDR3 DNA sequence: TGTGCCAGCAGCTCGGGGCCGACAGGGTACAGTGATGGCTACACCTTC. It codes for CASSSGPTGYSDGYTF.

This rearrangement joins TRBV12-3 or TRBV12-4 to TRBJ1-1; 7 nucleotides line up with TRBD1. J was trimmed by 0 bases and V by 6 bases; bases with no gene match: 4. The length of the CDR3 is 14 residues. This chain's CDR3 is CASSYRGMNTEAFF. The CDR3 DNA is TGTGCCAGCAGCTACAGGGGAATGAACACTGAAGCTTTCTTT.

CDR3 sequence: CASSLSGAEAFF. In DNA form, the CDR3 reads TGTGCCAGCAGCTTAAGTGGGGCTGAAGCTTTCTTT. The chain uses TRBV7-9 and TRBJ1-1, with D unresolved. CDR1 SEHNR and CDR2 FQNEAQ come from the germline V gene (reference sequence). The ends were cut back, 2 bases at V and 6 bases at J, with 7 bases in the middle. This CDR3 region has 12 residues.

This clonotype came up a few times. The V gene is TRBV12-3 or TRBV12-4, the J gene TRBJ2-7, with 8 bases fitting TRBD1. The CDR3 consists of 12 residues. Trimming cost V 9 bases and J 7 bases; bases outside gene matches: 8. CDR3 DNA: TGTGCCAGTTTGGACAGGGTGGGGGAGCAGTACTTC. The encoded protein is CASLDRVGEQYF.

The sample holds a few counts of this clonotype. The chain recombines TRBV28 with TRBJ2-7; TRBD2 aligns across 13 bases. This CDR3 is built from 14 residues. V gave up 6 bases and J gave up 7 bases; unmatched junction bases: 6. Per germline, CDR1 MDHEN and CDR2 SYDVKM. The DNA of the CDR3 is TGTGCCAGCAGACCACGGACTAGCGGGAGAGAGCAGTACTTC. Translation: CASRPRTSGREQYF.

This clonotype was detected a few times. The chain employs TRBV7-6 and TRBJ2-3, with 7 bases that match TRBD1. The CDR3 covers 14 residues. The ends lost 5 bases at V and 5 bases at J; junction bases unmatched: 7. Germline CDR1 is SGHVS and CDR2 is FNYEAQ. The DNA of the CDR3 is TGTGCCAGCAGCCGCGACAGGGCGGGAGATACGCAGTATTTT. This gives the protein CASSRDRAGDTQYF.

The chain is built from TRBV3-1 and TRBJ1-1, with TRBD1 matching 7 bases. The ends lost 3 bases at V and 4 bases at J; junction bases unmatched: 5. CDR3 length: 14 amino acids. CDR1 is LGHDT and CDR2 is YNNKEL in the germline V gene (reference sequence). As DNA, the CDR3 is TGTGCCAGCAGCCAGGCTAAGGGGGCCACTGAAGCTTTCTTT. Amino acid sequence: CASSQAKGATEAFF. Full variable domain (rest looked up from reference TRBV3-1 and TRBJ1-1): DTAVSQTPKYLVTQMGNDKSIKCEQNLGHDTMYWYKQDSKKFLKIMFSYNNKELIINETVPNRFSPKSPDKAHLNLHINSLELGDSAVYFCASSQAKGATEAFFGQGTRLTVV.

A few counts support this clonotype. The chain joins TRBV7-9 to TRBJ1-1; TRBD1 matches at 8 bases. There are 13 residues in the CDR3. In germline, CDR1 is SEHNR, CDR2 FQNEAQ (reference sequence). The V and J ends lost 6 bases and 4 bases, in that order; junction bases with no gene match: 4. CDR3 DNA: TGTGCCAGCAGGGACAGGGTCTCCACTGAAGCTTTCTTT. It is translated as CASRDRVSTEAFF.

This clonotype was seen a handful of times. J is TRBJ2-7 and V is TRBV5-1, with D uncertain. CDR3 length equals 12 residues. Germline values: CDR1 SGHRS, CDR2 YFSETQ. V was pared by 5 bases and J by 1 base, with 7 bases between. The CDR3 reads CASRRNSYEQYF. For the CDR3, the DNA is TGCGCCAGCAGACGAAATTCCTACGAGCAGTACTTC.

V and J are TRBV27 and TRBJ2-7; D unresolved. The germline V gene has CDR1 MNHEY and CDR2 SMNVEV (reference sequence). V lost 2 bases, J lost 3 bases, and 8 bases lay in between. The CDR3 extends over 13 amino acids. The CDR3, as DNA: TGTGCCAGCAGTTTACAGGTCTTCTACGAGCAGTACTTC. The encoded protein is CASSLQVFYEQYF.

This clonotype has a handful of counts. V and J are TRBV5-1 and TRBJ2-2; D remains ambiguous. The ends were cut back, 1 base at V and 4 bases at J, with 8 bases in the middle. The germline V gene has CDR1 SGHRS and CDR2 YFSETQ. The CDR3 has 14 residues. The CDR3 coding sequence is TGCGCCAGCAGCTTGCGGGCCAGCACCGGGGAGCTGTTTTTT. This codes for CASSLRASTGELFF.

This clonotype was seen a few times. V is TRBV11-2 and J is TRBJ2-3; D is unclear. CDR1 SGHAT and CDR2 FQNNGV come from the germline V gene. This CDR3 region has 14 residues. V lost 1 base, J lost 2 bases, and 7 bases lay in between. Here the CDR3 DNA reads TGTGCCAGCAGCTTAGTCCGGTTCACAGATACGCAGTATTTT. This encodes CASSLVRFTDTQYF.

The chain has TRBV9 and TRBJ2-1; 7 nucleotides match TRBD2. CDR3 length equals 14 residues. Germline V gene lookup returns CDR1 SGDLS and CDR2 YYNGEE. Trimming removed 0 bases from V and 7 bases from J; junction bases left unmatched: 4. DNA of the CDR3: TGTGCCAGCAGCGTAGGCGGGAGCGGGAATGAGCAGTTCTTC. This codes for CASSVGGSGNEQFF.

J is TRBJ2-2 and V is TRBV4-2; D unresolved. Germline CDR1 reads LGHNA; CDR2 reads YNFKEQ. The CDR3 spans 16 residues. Trimming cost V 0 bases and J 6 bases, with 14 bases left between them. CDR3 sequence reads: CASSQDGVRGAGELFF. The CDR3 DNA sequence: TGTGCCAGCAGCCAAGACGGAGTTCGTGGGGCCGGGGAGCTGTTTTTT.

The rearrangement joins TRBV7-6 to TRBJ2-5; 14 nucleotides align to TRBD2. The V segment lost 5 bases and the J segment 5 bases; nucleotides outside the gene matches: 10. Germline lookup yields CDR1 SGHVS and CDR2 FNYEAQ. The CDR3 spans 17 residues. CDR3 nucleotide sequence: TGTGCCAGCAGCCCCCGGACTAGCGGGGGGCTCGGGGAGACCCAGTACTTC. Translating gives CASSPRTSGGLGETQYF. The whole variable domain, remainder taken from reference TRBV7-6 and TRBJ2-5, is GAGVSQSPRYKVTKRGQDVALRCDPISGHVSLYWYRQALGQGPEFLTYFNYEAQQDKSGLPNDRFSAERPEGSISTLTIQRTEQRDSAMYRCASSPRTSGGLGETQYFGPGTRLLVL.

The rearrangement joins TRBV7-3 to TRBJ2-2, with 11 bases that match TRBD1. Germline lookup yields CDR1 SGHTA and CDR2 FQGTGA. CDR3 length: 15 amino acids. With V trimmed by 5 bases and J by 3 bases, 2 bases remained unmatched. CDR3 sequence: CASSRTGGYTGELFF. The CDR3 DNA reads TGTGCCAGCAGCCGGACAGGGGGCTACACCGGGGAGCTGTTTTTT.

This clonotype was detected only a few times. The chain employs TRBV7-9 and TRBJ2-1; perhaps TRBD1 as D (6 bases). Trimming left V 5 bases short and J 4 bases short, with 30 bases between. This CDR3 has 20 amino acids. CDR1 and CDR2 from the germline V gene are SEHNR and FQNEAQ (reference sequence). This chain's CDR3 is CASSPPLGVGTTGSYNEQFF. The DNA of the CDR3 is TGTGCCAGCAGCCCACCACTGGGGGTTGGGACAACAGGTTCATACAATGAGCAGTTCTTC.

Turning to this clonotype: A much more abundant neighbour one base away suggests this may be a read error. The CDR3 protein is CASSLGNSYEQYF. Here the CDR3 DNA reads TGCGCCAGCAGCTTGGGCAACTCCTACGAGCAGTACTTC. The chain uses TRBV5-1 and TRBJ2-7; D unclear. CDR1 and CDR2 (germline): SGHRS, YFSETQ. Trimming took off 0 bases at V and 0 bases at J, with 4 bases between the two ends. The CDR3 is made up of 13 amino acids.

This clonotype has only a few counts. The CDR3 bases are TGTGCCAGCAGGACGAGCGGGAACACAGATACGCAGTATTTT. It yields the protein CASRTSGNTDTQYF. V and J are TRBV7-9 and TRBJ2-3; 7 bases match TRBD2. J was trimmed by 2 bases and V by 6 bases; bases with no gene match: 5. This CDR3 is 14 amino acids long. CDR1 and CDR2 from the germline V gene are SEHNR and FQNEAQ (reference sequence).

This clonotype was seen more than once but under ten times. The genes are TRBV15 and TRBJ2-2, with TRBD1 identical over 7 bases. CDR1 LNHNV and CDR2 YYDKDF come from the germline V gene (reference sequence). After removal of 0 bases from V and 0 bases from J, the junction contained 7 bases not matched to a gene. The CDR3 extends over 18 amino acids. CDR3 sequence: CATSRERQGVSNTGELFF. The CDR3 region has the DNA TGTGCCACCAGCAGAGAGAGACAGGGCGTTTCGAACACCGGGGAGCTGTTTTTT.

This clonotype has a count of ten or more. The CDR3 coding sequence is TGTGCCTTGTGGGGCGGGGGGCAGAAGTACTTC. Translation: CALWGGGQKYF. V gene TRBV30 combines with J gene TRBJ2-7; 8 bases agree with TRBD2. Germline loops: CDR1 GTSNPN, CDR2 SVGIG (reference sequence). V lost 7 bases to trimming and J lost 11 bases; unmatched junction nucleotides: 10. There are 11 residues in the CDR3.

V gene TRBV5-4 combines with J gene TRBJ2-1; no clear D gene. The CDR3 has 14 residues. V was clipped by 0 bases and J by 5 bases, with 9 bases between them. Per the germline V gene, CDR1 is SGHNT and CDR2 is YYREEE (reference sequence). The chain's CDR3 is CASSLVAADNEQFF. The CDR3 coding sequence is TGTGCCAGCAGCTTGGTGGCGGCAGACAATGAGCAGTTCTTC.

This clonotype appeared a few times. CDR3 loop: CASSKGLAGFADTQYF. In DNA form, the CDR3 reads TGTGCCAGCAGCAAGGGACTAGCGGGATTCGCAGATACGCAGTATTTT. V and J are TRBV11-3 and TRBJ2-3; 13 bases agree with TRBD2. V gave up 5 bases and J gave up 4 bases; unmatched junction bases: 6. The germline V gene encodes CDR1 SGHNT and CDR2 YENEEA. The CDR3 length is 16 residues. The full variable domain, with the rest looked up from reference TRBV11-3 and TRBJ2-3, is EAGVVQSPRYKIIEKKQPVAFWCNPISGHNTLYWYLQNLGQGPELLIRYENEEAVDDSQLPKDRFSAERLKGVDSTLKIQPAELGDSAVYLCASSKGLAGFADTQYFGPGTRLTVL.

This clonotype was counted many times. The CDR3 reads CASSLGTFQETQYF. The CDR3 coding sequence is TGCGCCAGCAGCTTGGGGACATTTCAAGAGACCCAGTACTTC. V and J are TRBV5-1 and TRBJ2-5, with a weak D call TRBD1 (5 bases). The germline V gene encodes CDR1 SGHRS and CDR2 YFSETQ. The CDR3 length is 14 residues. V lost 0 bases to trimming and J lost 2 bases, with 8 bases between them.

This clonotype has more than one count but fewer than ten. The chain couples TRBV7-2 to TRBJ2-5; D gene ambiguous. V was trimmed by 1 base and J by 9 bases, leaving 9 bases between them. Germline V lookup: CDR1 SGHTA, CDR2 FQGNSA. CDR3 size: 12 residues. CDR3 sequence reads: CASSLGLRAQYF. Here the CDR3 DNA reads TGTGCCAGCAGCTTAGGTCTCCGCGCCCAGTACTTC.

This clonotype was observed many times. The V and J genes are TRBV5-5 and TRBJ2-7; D may be TRBD1 (6 bases). CDR3 size: 13 residues. CDR1 SGHKS and CDR2 YYEKEE come from the germline V gene (reference sequence). Trimming left V 1 base short and J 3 bases short, with 8 bases between. CDR3 DNA: TGTGCCAGCAGCTTGAGACAGGACTACGAGCAGTACTTC. Translation gives CASSLRQDYEQYF.

V usage is TRBV20-1 and J usage is TRBJ2-3, with 13 nucleotides matching TRBD2. V lost 3 bases and J lost 2; bases outside the gene matches: 14. The CDR3 is 19 amino acids. From germline, CDR1 is DFQATT and CDR2 SNEGSKA (reference sequence). This chain's CDR3 is CSASSTGTSGMFYTDTQYF. The CDR3 bases are TGCAGTGCTAGTTCTACCGGGACTAGCGGGATGTTTTACACAGATACGCAGTATTTT.

V usage is TRBV20-1 and J usage is TRBJ2-7, with D maybe TRBD2 (6 bases). With 1 base removed from V and 1 base from J, the gap between germline ends came to 14 bases. The CDR3 has 15 residues. CDR1 is DFQATT, CDR2 SNEGSKA, per germline (reference sequence). The CDR3 DNA reads TGCAGTGCTAGAGTGCCCAGCGGGCCTTCCTACGAGCAGTACTTC. The encoded protein is CSARVPSGPSYEQYF.

This clonotype was counted between two and nine times. V is TRBV7-9 and J is TRBJ1-4, with D perhaps TRBD1 (5 bases). The germline CDR1 and CDR2 sequences are SEHNR and FQNEAQ (reference sequence). CDR3 length: 14 residues. V lost 4 bases to trimming and J lost 10 bases, with 16 bases between them. CDR3 in amino acids: CASSSQGHDGKLFF. The DNA of the CDR3 is TGTGCCAGCAGCTCTCAGGGCCATGATGGAAAACTGTTTTTT.

This clonotype has ten or more counts. The J gene is TRBJ2-5, the V gene TRBV7-6; 7 nucleotides line up with TRBD1. Germline values: CDR1 SGHVS, CDR2 FNYEAQ. The CDR3 has 15 amino acids. The junction had 14 bases not matched to a gene; V was cut back by 8 bases and J by 5 bases. CDR3 in DNA: TGTGCCAGCGGACCGGGACAGCGCTTTCTGGAGACCCAGTACTTC. Residues: CASGPGQRFLETQYF.

This clonotype was counted only a few times. The J gene is TRBJ1-1, the V gene TRBV20-1; TRBD1 agrees at 9 bases. Germline CDR1 DFQATT, CDR2 SNEGSKA (reference sequence). The CDR3 is 15 residues long. The V gene end was trimmed by 3 bases and the J gene end by 3 bases; junction bases not matched to a gene: 8. The CDR3 region has the DNA TGCAGTGCTAGGCCCGCCGACAGGGGGGACACTGAAGCTTTCTTT. This gives the protein CSARPADRGDTEAFF.